This TCR beta chain originates from a study of Tregs in tolerant kidney transplant recipients. Findings of the study overall: Findings come from small patient numbers and require larger validation.

Libraries were prepared by immunoSEQ multiplex PCR; TCRdb keeps only in-frame clonotypes and omits some of them. The repertoire has more than 90,000 clones, roughly nine tenths of them found once; the top ten carry approximately 0.59%. About this clone itself: Its antigen is undetermined.

Trimming removed 2 bases from V and 8 bases from J, with 9 bases in between. The germline gives CDR1 SGHDN, CDR2 FVKESK. CDR3 size: 12 residues. The sequencing sample was made of CD4+ T cells from blood. This receptor was identified in a human donor in good health. The chain joins TRBV14 to TRBJ1-2; D remains unclear. CDR3 coding DNA: TGTGCCAGCAGCCAACAACAGTGGGGCTACACCTTC. It is translated as CASSQQQWGYTF.